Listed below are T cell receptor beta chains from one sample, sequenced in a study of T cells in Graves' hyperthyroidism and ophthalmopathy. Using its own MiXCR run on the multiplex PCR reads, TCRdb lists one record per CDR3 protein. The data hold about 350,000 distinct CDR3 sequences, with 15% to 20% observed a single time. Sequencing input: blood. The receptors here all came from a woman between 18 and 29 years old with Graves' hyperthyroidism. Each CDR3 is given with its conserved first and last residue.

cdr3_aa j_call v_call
CASSAVREQYF TRBJ2-7 TRBV12-3/TRBV12-4
CASCPSGRTRVHGYTF TRBJ1-2 TRBV19
CSARDPPGIEAFF TRBJ1-1 TRBV20-1
CASSQGLGYEQYF TRBJ2-7 TRBV6-1
CSVDETGGRNTEAFF TRBJ1-1 TRBV29-1
CASSPMAYSGNTIYF TRBJ1-3 TRBV18
CASTYSRGNDYTF TRBJ1-2 TRBV2
CSALTDRVGTEAFF TRBJ1-1 TRBV20-1
CASSISVYGYTF TRBJ1-2 TRBV19
CASMPRDRGPNQPQHF TRBJ1-5 TRBV6-1
CATVGLAGDYTQYF TRBJ2-3 TRBV2
CASSRGGTAAYEQYF TRBJ2-7 TRBV27
CASSTAGVFTEAFF TRBJ1-1 TRBV6-5
CASSSGTAETQYF TRBJ2-5 TRBV7-3
CASSQRQGYTF TRBJ1-2 TRBV4-2
CASSVSGGPNTEAFF TRBJ1-1 TRBV5-1
CASSYSPPSNTEAFF TRBJ1-1 TRBV6-5
CAWSVGAGLEAFF TRBJ1-1 TRBV30
CASSEQIVSGNTIYF TRBJ1-3 TRBV28
CASLKRRSTEGNTEAFF TRBJ1-1 TRBV9
CASSWTSGPGTQYF TRBJ2-5 TRBV12-3/TRBV12-4
CASTLWVNTEAFF TRBJ1-1 TRBV7-9